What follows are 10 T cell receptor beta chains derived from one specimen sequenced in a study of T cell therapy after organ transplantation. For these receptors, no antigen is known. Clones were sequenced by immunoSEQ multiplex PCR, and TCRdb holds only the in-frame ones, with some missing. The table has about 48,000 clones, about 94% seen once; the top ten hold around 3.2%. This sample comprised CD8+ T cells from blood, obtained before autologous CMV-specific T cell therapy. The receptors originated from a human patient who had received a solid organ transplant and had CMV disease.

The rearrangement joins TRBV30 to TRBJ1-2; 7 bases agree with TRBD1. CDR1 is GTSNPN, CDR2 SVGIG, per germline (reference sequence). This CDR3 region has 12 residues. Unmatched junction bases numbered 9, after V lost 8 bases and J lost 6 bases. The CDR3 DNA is TGTGCCCTCATATCAGGGGGGAATGGCTACACCTTC. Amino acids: CALISGGNGYTF.

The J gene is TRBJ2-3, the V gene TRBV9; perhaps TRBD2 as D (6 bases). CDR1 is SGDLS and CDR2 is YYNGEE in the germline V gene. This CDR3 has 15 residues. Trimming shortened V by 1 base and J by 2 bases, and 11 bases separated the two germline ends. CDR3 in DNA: TGTGCCAGCAGCGTATGGGACTCTTACACAGATACGCAGTATTTT. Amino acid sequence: CASSVWDSYTDTQYF.

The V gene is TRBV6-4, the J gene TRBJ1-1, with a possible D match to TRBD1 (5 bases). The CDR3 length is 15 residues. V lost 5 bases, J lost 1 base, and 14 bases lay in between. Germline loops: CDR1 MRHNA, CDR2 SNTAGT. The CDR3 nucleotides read TGTGCCAGCAGTATAGCCGGGACTCCGAACACTGAAGCTTTCTTT. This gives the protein CASSIAGTPNTEAFF.

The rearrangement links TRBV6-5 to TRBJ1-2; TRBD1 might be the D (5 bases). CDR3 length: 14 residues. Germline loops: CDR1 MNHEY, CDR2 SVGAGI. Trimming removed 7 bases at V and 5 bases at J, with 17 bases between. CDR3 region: CASTYSQGMYGYTF. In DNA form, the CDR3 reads TGTGCCAGCACCTACAGCCAGGGAATGTATGGCTACACCTTC.

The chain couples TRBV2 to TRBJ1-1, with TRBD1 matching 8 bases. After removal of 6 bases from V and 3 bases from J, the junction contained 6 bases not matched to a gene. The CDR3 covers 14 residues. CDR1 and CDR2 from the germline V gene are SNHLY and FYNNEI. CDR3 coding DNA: TGTGCCAGCAGGGTAACAGGGGGGGACACTGAAGCTTTCTTT. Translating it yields CASRVTGGDTEAFF.

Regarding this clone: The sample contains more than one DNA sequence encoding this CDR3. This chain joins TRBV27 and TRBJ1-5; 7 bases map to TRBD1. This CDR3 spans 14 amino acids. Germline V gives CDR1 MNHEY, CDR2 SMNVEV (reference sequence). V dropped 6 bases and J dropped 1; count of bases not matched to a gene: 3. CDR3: CASSPTGSNQPQHF. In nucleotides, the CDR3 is TGTGCCAGCAGCCCGACAGGGAGCAATCAGCCCCAGCATTTT.

CDR3: CASSQAPGTSYEQYF. The CDR3 DNA reads as TGTGCCAGCAGCCAAGCACCCGGTACGTCCTACGAGCAGTACTTC. The chain joins TRBV4-2 to TRBJ2-5; D ambiguous. The end of the DNA fits TRBJ2-7 better, so the J call may be wrong. The germline V gene has CDR1 LGHNA and CDR2 YNFKEQ. The CDR3 has 15 amino acids.

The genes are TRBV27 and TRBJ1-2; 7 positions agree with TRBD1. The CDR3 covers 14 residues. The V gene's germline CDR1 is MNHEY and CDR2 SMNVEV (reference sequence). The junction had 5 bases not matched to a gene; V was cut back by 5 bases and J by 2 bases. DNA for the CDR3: TGTGCCAGCAGTAAAGGACAGGCGAACTATGGCTACACCTTC. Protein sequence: CASSKGQANYGYTF.

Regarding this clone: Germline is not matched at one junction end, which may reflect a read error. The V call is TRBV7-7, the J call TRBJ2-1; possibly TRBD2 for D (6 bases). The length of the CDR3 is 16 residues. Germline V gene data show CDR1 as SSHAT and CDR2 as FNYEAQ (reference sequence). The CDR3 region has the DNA TGTGCTAGCAGCTTAGGGGACTCGAGCTCCTACAATGAGCAGTTCTTC. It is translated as CASSLGDSSSYNEQFF.

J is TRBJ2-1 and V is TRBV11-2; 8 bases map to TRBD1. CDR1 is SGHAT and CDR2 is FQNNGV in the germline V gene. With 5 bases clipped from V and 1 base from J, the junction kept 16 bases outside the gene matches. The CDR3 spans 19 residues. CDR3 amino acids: CASSVGQDLSIGSYNEQFF. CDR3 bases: TGTGCCAGCAGCGTGGGACAGGACCTCTCTATAGGATCCTACAATGAGCAGTTCTTC.